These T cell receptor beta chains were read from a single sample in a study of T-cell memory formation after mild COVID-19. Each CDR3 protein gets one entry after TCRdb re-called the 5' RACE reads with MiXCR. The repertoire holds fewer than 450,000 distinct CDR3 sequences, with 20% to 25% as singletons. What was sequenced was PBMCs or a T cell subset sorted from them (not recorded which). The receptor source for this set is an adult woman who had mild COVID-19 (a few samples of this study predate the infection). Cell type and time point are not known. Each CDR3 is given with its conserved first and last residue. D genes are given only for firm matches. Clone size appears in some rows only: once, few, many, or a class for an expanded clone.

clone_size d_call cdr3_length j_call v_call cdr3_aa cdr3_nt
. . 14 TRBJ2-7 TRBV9 CASSVGGTAYEQYF TGTGCCAGCAGCGTAGGCGGCACCGCCTACGAGCAGTACTTC
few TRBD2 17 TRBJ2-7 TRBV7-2 CASSPRRTGTMDYEQYF TGTGCCAGCAGCCCAAGGCGAACCGGGACTATGGACTACGAGCAGTACTTC
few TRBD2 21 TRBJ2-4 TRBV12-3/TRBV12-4 CASSFLRGSRAGGLVGNIQYF TGTGCCAGCAGTTTCCTTAGGGGGTCCCGAGCGGGAGGCCTGGTTGGAAACATTCAGTACTTC
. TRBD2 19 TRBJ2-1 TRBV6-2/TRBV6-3 CASTQRVAGGPNSYNEQFF TGTGCCAGCACCCAACGGGTAGCGGGAGGTCCAAACTCCTACAATGAGCAGTTCTTC
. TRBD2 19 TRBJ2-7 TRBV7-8 CASSFLVATSGNPGYEQYF TGTGCCAGCAGCTTCCTCGTGGCTACTAGCGGGAACCCAGGGTACGAGCAGTACTTC
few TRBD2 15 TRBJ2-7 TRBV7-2 CASSLTLAGASEQYF TGTGCCAGCAGCTTAACGCTAGCGGGGGCCTCCGAGCAGTACTTC
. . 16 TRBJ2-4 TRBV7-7 CASSPKSPPAKNIQYF TGTGCCAGCAGCCCGAAGTCACCCCCAGCCAAAAACATTCAGTACTTC
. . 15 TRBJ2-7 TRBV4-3 CASSQEGRQAYEQYF TGCGCCAGCAGCCAAGAGGGCAGACAGGCCTACGAGCAGTACTTC
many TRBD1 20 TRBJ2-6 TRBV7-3 CASSLQPLTGIYSGANVLTF TGTGCCAGCAGCCTCCAACCTCTGACAGGGATCTACTCTGGGGCCAACGTCCTGACTTTC
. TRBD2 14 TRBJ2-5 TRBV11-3 CASSFTSGQETQYF TGTGCCAGCAGCTTTACTAGCGGACAAGAGACCCAGTACTTC
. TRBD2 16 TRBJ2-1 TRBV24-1 CATSDPQRELYNEQFF TGTGCCACCAGTGACCCACAGCGGGAGTTGTACAATGAGCAGTTCTTC
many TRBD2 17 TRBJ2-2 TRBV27 CASSRRAGGPNTGELFF TGTGCCAGCAGCAGGCGAGCGGGAGGGCCGAACACCGGGGAGCTGTTTTTT
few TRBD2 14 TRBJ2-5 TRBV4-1 CASSYLSGGETQYF TGCGCCAGCAGCTACCTTAGCGGGGGGGAGACCCAGTACTTC
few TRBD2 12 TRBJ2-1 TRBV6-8 CASASGSNEQFF TGTGCCAGCGCTAGCGGGAGCAATGAGCAGTTCTTC
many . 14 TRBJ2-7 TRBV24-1 CATSDRRSAYEQYF TGTGCCACCAGTGATCGCCGATCGGCCTACGAGCAGTACTTC
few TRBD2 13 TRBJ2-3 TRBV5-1 CASSAGGLDTQYF TGCGCCAGCAGCGCGGGGGGGCTAGATACGCAGTATTTT
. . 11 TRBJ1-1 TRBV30 CAWSITGYPFF TGTGCCTGGAGCATTACAGGGTATCCTTTCTTT
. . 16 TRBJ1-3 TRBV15 CATSTPEDLSGNTIYF TGTGCCACCAGCACCCCGGAAGACCTCTCTGGAAACACCATATATTTT
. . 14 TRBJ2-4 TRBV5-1 CASSFDGYQDIQYF TGCGCCAGCAGCTTCGACGGCTATCAGGACATTCAGTACTTC
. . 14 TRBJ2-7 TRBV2 CASNVDRSFDEQYF TGTGCCAGCAACGTAGACAGGTCTTTCGACGAGCAGTACTTC
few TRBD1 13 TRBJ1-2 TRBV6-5 CASRSQGANGYTF TGTGCCAGCAGATCACAGGGGGCAAATGGCTACACCTTC
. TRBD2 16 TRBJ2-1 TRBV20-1 CSARDLWTSAYNEQFF TGCAGTGCTAGAGATCTTTGGACTAGCGCTTACAATGAGCAGTTCTTC
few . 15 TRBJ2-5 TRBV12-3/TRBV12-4 CASSPANPYQETQYF TGTGCCAGCAGTCCCGCCAATCCTTACCAAGAGACCCAGTACTTC
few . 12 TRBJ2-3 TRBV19 CASSDPTDTQYF TGTGCCAGTAGTGATCCCACAGATACGCAGTATTTT
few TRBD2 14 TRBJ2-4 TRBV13 CASSPGGGKNIQYF TGTGCCAGCAGCCCCGGGGGGGGCAAAAACATTCAGTACTTC
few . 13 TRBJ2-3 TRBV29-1 CSVVFGFTDTQYF TGCAGCGTTGTTTTCGGATTCACAGATACGCAGTATTTT
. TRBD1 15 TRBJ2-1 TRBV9 CASSVAPPGQGFQFF TGTGCCAGCAGCGTAGCGCCCCCGGGACAGGGCTTTCAGTTCTTC
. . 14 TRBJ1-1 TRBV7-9 CASSLGAGSAEAFF TGTGCCAGCAGCTTAGGGGCAGGGTCCGCTGAAGCTTTCTTT
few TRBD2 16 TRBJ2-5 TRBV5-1 CASSLAASGGQETQYF TGCGCCAGCAGCTTGGCGGCTAGCGGGGGACAAGAGACCCAGTACTTC
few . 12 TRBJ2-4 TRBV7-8 CASSLESQGRYF TGTGCCAGCAGCTTAGAGAGCCAGGGAAGGTACTTC
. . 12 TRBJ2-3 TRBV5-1 CASSLELDTQYF TGCGCCAGCAGCTTGGAGCTGGATACGCAGTATTTT
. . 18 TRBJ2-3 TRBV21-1 CASSKGQSSSWGTDTQYF TGTGCCAGCAGCAAGGGACAGTCTTCTAGTTGGGGCACAGATACGCAGTATTTT
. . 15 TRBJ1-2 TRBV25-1 CASSVSSRDTVPPTF TGTGCCAGCAGTGTATCCTCCCGGGACACCGTACCGCCCACCTTC
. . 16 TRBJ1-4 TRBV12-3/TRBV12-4 CASSSPGGATNEKLFF TGTGCCAGCAGTTCCCCGGGAGGCGCAACTAATGAAAAACTGTTTTTT
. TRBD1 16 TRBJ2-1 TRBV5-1 CASREPGQGELNEQFF TGCGCCAGCAGGGAACCGGGACAGGGTGAACTAAATGAGCAGTTCTTC
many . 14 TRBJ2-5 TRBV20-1 CSATGTTNGETQYF TGCAGTGCTACCGGCACAACAAACGGAGAGACCCAGTACTTC
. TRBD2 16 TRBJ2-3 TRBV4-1 CASSQAGLVLGDTQYF TGCGCCAGCAGCCAGGCGGGACTAGTCCTGGGAGATACGCAGTATTTT
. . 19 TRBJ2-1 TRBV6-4 CASSDSSNPARTSYNEQFF TGTGCCAGCAGTGACTCATCCAACCCGGCCCGGACTTCCTACAATGAGCAGTTCTTC
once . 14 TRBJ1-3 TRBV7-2 CASSFRALGNTIYF TGTGCCAGCAGCTTTAGGGCTCTAGGAAACACCATATATTTT
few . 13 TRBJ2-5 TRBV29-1 CSVDRGKRETQYF TGCAGCGTTGACAGGGGCAAGCGAGAGACCCAGTACTTC
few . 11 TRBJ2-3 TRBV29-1 CSVDLTDTQYF TGCAGCGTTGACCTCACAGATACGCAGTATTTT
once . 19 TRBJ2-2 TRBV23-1 CASSRIINLGAGVFGELFF TGCGCCAGCAGCCGCATCATAAACCTGGGGGCAGGGGTCTTCGGGGAGCTGTTTTTT
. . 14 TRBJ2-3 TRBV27 CASSFGAGVDTQYF TGTGCCAGCAGTTTTGGGGCCGGGGTAGATACGCAGTATTTT
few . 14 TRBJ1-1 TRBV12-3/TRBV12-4 CASKDSRGGTEAFF TGTGCCAGCAAGGACAGCCGGGGGGGCACTGAAGCTTTCTTT
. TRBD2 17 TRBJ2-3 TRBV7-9 CASSDTTSGRAPDTQYF TGTGCCAGCAGCGATACGACTAGCGGGAGGGCTCCAGATACGCAGTATTTT
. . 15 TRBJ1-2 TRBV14 CASSQEGTSNYGYTF TGTGCCAGCAGCCAAGAGGGGACAAGCAACTATGGCTACACCTTC
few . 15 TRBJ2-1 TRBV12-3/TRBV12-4 CASSFPARAYNEQFF TGTGCCAGCAGTTTTCCCGCGCGGGCGTACAATGAGCAGTTCTTC
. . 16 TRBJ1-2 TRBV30 CAWSRPGTRTNYGYTF TGTGCCTGGAGCAGACCCGGGACAAGAACTAACTATGGCTACACCTTC